One sample yielded the 30 T cell receptor beta chains listed below, sequenced in a study of blood T cell repertoires in COVID-19. TCRdb's copy holds only in-frame clones and misses some; the assay was immunoSEQ multiplex PCR. This sample carries about 280,000 clones, approximately 83% of them seen once, and the ten largest clones take 11%. The sequenced sample was peripheral blood. These receptors all come from a woman in her 70s with acute or convalescent COVID-19.

The V call is TRBV6-5, the J call TRBJ1-2; no clear D gene. V lost 2 bases to trimming and J lost 8 bases, with 9 bases between them. The CDR3 runs to 12 residues. The germline V gene encodes CDR1 MNHEY and CDR2 SVGAGI. CDR3 residues: CASSYDGEGYTF. For the CDR3, the DNA is TGTGCCAGCAGTTACGATGGGGAGGGCTACACCTTC.

This clone appeared a single time. The V gene is TRBV29-1, the J gene TRBJ1-1; 7 bases agree with TRBD1. The CDR3 length is 13 residues. Germline CDR1 SQVTM, CDR2 ANQGSEA. With 5 bases clipped from V and 1 base from J, the junction kept 4 bases outside the gene matches. The CDR3 nucleotides read TGCAGCGTTAGGGGGCACCGGAACACTGAAGCTTTCTTT. It translates to CSVRGHRNTEAFF.

The chain couples TRBV4-1 to TRBJ1-6; D unresolved. Trimming left V 8 bases short and J 7 bases short, with 21 bases between. CDR1 and CDR2 (germline): MGHRA, YSYEKL. The CDR3 totals 16 residues. CDR3 sequence: CASHQVMGTGNSPLHF. DNA of the CDR3: TGCGCCAGCCACCAGGTTATGGGCACGGGGAATTCACCCCTCCACTTT.

The J gene is TRBJ1-1, the V gene TRBV5-6; TRBD1 matches 7 bases. Germline V gene sequence: CDR1 SGHDT, CDR2 YYEEEE. This CDR3 contains 15 residues. With 2 bases clipped from V and 6 bases from J, the junction kept 10 bases outside the gene matches. CDR3: CASSFSPVGGAEAFF. The CDR3 nucleotides are TGTGCCAGCAGCTTTTCTCCCGTAGGGGGCGCTGAAGCTTTCTTT.

The gene calls are TRBV9 and TRBJ1-3; perhaps TRBD1 as D (6 bases). The CDR3 loop spans 16 amino acids. Deletions cut 0 bases from V and 10 bases from J, with 20 bases between. Germline CDR1 SGDLS, CDR2 YYNGEE. CDR3 amino acids: CASSVGTARIETTIYF. The CDR3 DNA reads TGTGCCAGCAGCGTAGGGACAGCCCGGATCGAAACAACCATATATTTT.

This clone was counted only a few times. The rearrangement links TRBV27 to TRBJ2-7, with D perhaps TRBD1 (6 bases). The germline CDR1 and CDR2 sequences are MNHEY and SMNVEV (reference sequence). The V end lost 3 bases, the J end lost 2 bases, and 14 bases lay between the germline ends. CDR3 length: 15 amino acids. The CDR3 DNA reads TGTGCCAGCAGTTTTGCAGGGGCCAACCCCTACGAGCAGTACTTC. This codes for CASSFAGANPYEQYF.

The chain links TRBV5-1 to TRBJ1-2; TRBD1 might be the D (6 bases). The CDR3 contains 14 residues. V gave up 3 bases and J gave up 5 bases, with 14 bases separating them. Germline CDR1 is SGHRS and CDR2 is YFSETQ. The CDR3 coding sequence is TGCGCCAGCAGCTATTCTGGACAGCCGTATGGCTACACCTTC. Translating it yields CASSYSGQPYGYTF. Complete variable domain (other parts from reference TRBV5-1 and TRBJ1-2): KAGVTQTPRYLIKTRGQQVTLSCSPISGHRSVSWYQQTPGQGLQFLFEYFSETQRNKGNFPGRFSGRQFSNSRSEMNVSTLELGDSALYLCASSYSGQPYGYTFGSGTRLTVV.

The rearrangement uses TRBV30 and TRBJ2-1; the D gene is possibly TRBD2 (6 bases). V was clipped by 3 bases and J by 1 base, with 10 bases between them. Germline lookup yields CDR1 GTSNPN and CDR2 SVGIG (reference sequence). The CDR3 has 14 residues. CDR3 sequence: CAWSVSGSYNEQFF. In DNA form, the CDR3 reads TGTGCCTGGAGCGTTAGCGGTTCCTACAATGAGCAGTTCTTC.

The V and J genes are TRBV6-1 and TRBJ1-2; D gene ambiguous. V lost 0 bases to trimming and J lost 13 bases, with 9 bases between them. Looked up from germline, CDR1 is MNHNS and CDR2 is SASEGT. This CDR3 region has 11 residues. The CDR3 reads CASSEAHGRTF. CDR3 nucleotide sequence: TGTGCCAGCAGTGAAGCGCACGGTCGCACCTTC.

Note on this clone: At one end, the junction sequence differs from germline, possibly due to a read error. The chain employs TRBV18 and TRBJ2-4; D perhaps matches TRBD1 (7 bases). Germline V lookup: CDR1 KGHSH, CDR2 LQKENI. The CDR3 loop spans 15 amino acids. Here the CDR3 reads CASSPGTVIGGLLNF. CDR3 sequence (DNA): TGTGCCAGCTCACCGGGGACAGTGATAGGGGGGTTGTTGAACTTC.

This chain uses TRBV5-8 with TRBJ1-2; D unresolved. The germline CDR1 and CDR2 sequences are SGHTS and YDEGEE. The CDR3 runs 12 residues. Trimming took 0 bases from V and 7 from J, leaving 7 bases between them. CDR3 in amino acids: CASSLVPGGYTF. Written as DNA, the CDR3 is TGTGCCAGCAGCTTGGTCCCGGGTGGCTACACCTTC.

This chain uses TRBV7-2 with TRBJ1-6; possibly TRBD1 for D (6 bases). CDR3 size: 15 residues. CDR1 is SGHTA, CDR2 FQGNSA, per germline. V lost 6 bases to trimming and J lost 5 bases, with 14 bases between them. Here the CDR3 DNA reads TGTGCCAGCAGACTACAGACAGGAGATAATTCACCCCTCCACTTT. It specifies CASRLQTGDNSPLHF.

The V call is TRBV28, the J call TRBJ1-4; D not certain. The V gene lost 4 bases and the J gene lost 8 bases, with 8 bases spanning the gap. Germline V CDR1 and CDR2: MDHEN, SYDVKM. The CDR3 has 12 amino acids. This CDR3 is CASSSRLEKLFF. CDR3 DNA: TGTGCCAGCAGTTCTCGACTCGAAAAACTGTTTTTT.

The chain recombines TRBV4-1 with TRBJ1-1; D gene uncertain. V was shortened by 1 base and J by 5 bases, with 8 bases between the two germline ends. This CDR3 has 13 residues. Looked up from germline, CDR1 is MGHRA and CDR2 is YSYEKL. CDR3 sequence (DNA): TGCGCCAGCAGCCAAGGGTCTGAGACTGAAGCTTTCTTT. Protein product: CASSQGSETEAFF.

The chain employs TRBV6-6 and TRBJ1-1, with D possibly matching TRBD1 (6 bases). Germline V lookup: CDR1 MNHNY, CDR2 SVGAGI (reference sequence). The V end was cut by 6 bases, the J end by 1 base, with 15 bases between. The CDR3 runs to 15 residues. The CDR3 region is CASRPYLQGNTEAFF. CDR3 in DNA: TGTGCCAGCAGACCCTACTTACAGGGGAACACTGAAGCTTTCTTT.

CDR3 residues: CASVRGRNGYTF. CDR3 bases: TGTGCCAGCGTCAGGGGGCGGAATGGCTACACCTTC. The V call is TRBV2, the J call TRBJ1-2; 8 positions agree with TRBD1. This CDR3 contains 12 residues. Germline CDR1 and CDR2: SNHLY and FYNNEI. J gave up 6 bases and V 8 bases, and 5 bases lay outside the gene matches.

This rearrangement joins TRBV18 to TRBJ2-4; D remains unclear. CDR3 size: 15 residues. Germline V gene sequence: CDR1 KGHSH, CDR2 LQKENI. Trimming shortened V by 2 bases and J by 1 base, and 9 bases separated the two germline ends. CDR3 amino acids: CASSPVSEAKNIQYF. The DNA for the CDR3 is TGTGCCAGCTCACCAGTAAGTGAGGCCAAAAACATTCAGTACTTC. Based on the CDR3 plus reference TRBV18 and TRBJ2-4, the full variable domain is NAGVMQNPRHLVRRRGQEARLRCSPMKGHSHVYWYRQLPEEGLKFMVYLQKENIIDESGMPKERFSAEFPKEGPSILRIQQVVRGDSAAYFCASSPVSEAKNIQYFGAGTRLSVL.

V is TRBV6-5 and J is TRBJ2-7, with D hard to call. Germline CDR1 MNHEY, CDR2 SVGAGI. This CDR3 is built from 12 residues. Trimming took off 7 bases at V and 4 bases at J, with 11 bases between the two ends. The chain's CDR3 is CASKSPVYEQYF. The CDR3 DNA reads TGTGCCAGCAAATCCCCAGTGTACGAGCAGTACTTC.

The genes are TRBV11-2 and TRBJ2-7, with D tentatively TRBD2 (5 bases). CDR3 length: 16 amino acids. V lost 3 bases and J 0 bases, leaving 15 bases between the germline ends. Germline CDR1 reads SGHAT; CDR2 reads FQNNGV. CDR3 loop: CASSFATGSVSYEQYF. The CDR3, as DNA: TGTGCCAGCAGCTTTGCCACTGGGAGCGTCTCCTACGAGCAGTACTTC. Based on the CDR3 plus reference TRBV11-2 and TRBJ2-7, the full variable domain is EAGVAQSPRYKIIEKRQSVAFWCNPISGHATLYWYQQILGQGPKLLIQFQNNGVVDDSQLPKDRFSAERLKGVDSTLKIQPAKLEDSAVYLCASSFATGSVSYEQYFGPGTRLTVT.

This chain connects TRBV11-2 to TRBJ2-5; D ambiguous. The V gene lost 1 base and the J gene lost 6 bases, with 12 bases spanning the gap. This CDR3 spans 14 amino acids. Germline V gene data show CDR1 as SGHAT and CDR2 as FQNNGV. CDR3: CASSLGQDEKTQYF. The DNA for the CDR3 is TGTGCCAGCAGCTTAGGGCAGGATGAAAAGACCCAGTACTTC.

The V call is TRBV29-1, the J call TRBJ2-7; 7 bases fit TRBD1. The germline gives CDR1 SQVTM, CDR2 ANQGSEA. CDR3 size: 10 residues. J gave up 10 bases and V 4 bases, and 4 bases lay outside the gene matches. The CDR3 bases are TGCAGCGTTGGCACAGGGGAACAGTACTTC. Protein: CSVGTGEQYF.

The V call is TRBV15, the J call TRBJ1-5; 8 bases fit TRBD1. This CDR3 spans 13 amino acids. Germline V CDR1 and CDR2: LNHNV, YYDKDF (reference sequence). J gave up 11 bases and V 2 bases, and 5 bases lay outside the gene matches. CDR3 coding DNA: TGTGCCACCAGCAGACCGGACAGGGTGGCCCAGCATTTT. It is translated as CATSRPDRVAQHF.

V gene TRBV6-5 combines with J gene TRBJ2-1, with a weak D call TRBD2 (7 bases). Germline V gene data show CDR1 as MNHEY and CDR2 as SVGAGI. This CDR3 comprises 15 residues. V lost 6 bases, J lost 10 bases, and 22 bases lay in between. The CDR3 reads CASSSGTPRRREQFF. The DNA of the CDR3 is TGTGCCAGCAGCAGCGGGACACCACGCCGGCGGGAGCAGTTCTTC.

V and J are TRBV5-6 and TRBJ1-1; TRBD1 agrees at 8 bases. J gave up 5 bases and V 2 bases, and 5 bases lay outside the gene matches. The germline CDR1 and CDR2 sequences are SGHDT and YYEEEE. The CDR3 spans 14 residues. The CDR3 region has the DNA TGTGCCAGCAGCTTAAGACAGGGGAGGACTGAAGCTTTCTTT. Translating gives CASSLRQGRTEAFF.

V and J are TRBV6-5 and TRBJ2-3; a possible D gene is TRBD1 (5 bases). The germline V and J ends were trimmed by 7 bases and 3 bases, with 14 bases remaining between them. Germline CDR1 is MNHEY and CDR2 is SVGAGI. This CDR3 contains 14 residues. The CDR3 protein is CASNMGQVTDTQYF. The CDR3 coding sequence is TGTGCCAGCAATATGGGGCAGGTGACAGATACGCAGTATTTT.

This clone was found once. This chain uses TRBV6-1 with TRBJ2-5, with a possible D match to TRBD2 (6 bases). The CDR3 has 13 amino acids. Per the germline V gene, CDR1 is MNHNS and CDR2 is SASEGT. Deletions cut 0 bases from V and 7 bases from J, with 9 bases between. The DNA for the CDR3 is TGTGCCAGCAGTGAAGCGCGGGGAGGGACCCAGTACTTC. Translating gives CASSEARGGTQYF.

The chain joins TRBV19 to TRBJ2-7; TRBD1 might be the D (6 bases). The CDR3 is made up of 13 amino acids. Per germline, CDR1 LNHDA and CDR2 SQIVND (reference sequence). The ends were cut back, 5 bases at V and 6 bases at J, with 14 bases in the middle. In nucleotides, the CDR3 is TGTGCCAGTAGTTCGACAACAGGGCTCGAGCAGTACTTC. It is translated as CASSSTTGLEQYF.

In nucleotides, the CDR3 is TGTGCCAGCAGTGACCCGGGGAGCTCCTACAATGAGCAGTTCTTC. As protein: CASSDPGSSYNEQFF. The genes are TRBV25-1 and TRBJ2-1, with a weak D call TRBD2 (5 bases). The germline V gene has CDR1 MGHDK and CDR2 SYGVNS. Trimming removed 3 bases at V and 0 bases at J, with 9 bases between. This CDR3 is 15 amino acids long.

The V and J genes are TRBV5-1 and TRBJ2-2; tentative D call: TRBD2 (5 bases). From germline, CDR1 is SGHRS and CDR2 YFSETQ. Deletions cut 6 bases from V and 0 bases from J, with 12 bases between. The CDR3 loop spans 15 amino acids. The CDR3 nucleotides read TGCGCCAGCACCTTAAGCGGTCCGAACACCGGGGAGCTGTTTTTT. It specifies CASTLSGPNTGELFF.

The chain is built from TRBV5-6 and TRBJ2-7, with unresolved D. CDR3 length: 13 amino acids. Per germline, CDR1 SGHDT and CDR2 YYEEEE. Trimming cost V 3 bases and J 7 bases, with 14 bases left between them. The CDR3 protein is CASSWALGGEQYF. CDR3 nucleotides: TGTGCCAGCAGCTGGGCCCTCGGTGGGGAGCAGTACTTC.